This T cell receptor (beta chain) was retrieved from a study of CD8 T cells in Susac syndrome. The germline V gene has CDR1 MNHEY and CDR2 SVGAGI. V lost 8 bases and J 4 bases, leaving 18 bases between the germline ends. The CDR3 consists of 14 residues. TCR beta was sequenced from blood CD8+ and CD4+ T cells. Negative isolation yielded the CD8+ and CD4+ T cells, while FACS enriched the TEMRA cells. The RNA, 0.5 to 1 ug, was put through reverse transcription using random hexamers. A multiplex approach, immunoSEQ multiplex PCR, amplified TCR beta CDR3 across 54 Vbeta and 13 Jbeta. One entry per CDR3 protein, called by TCRdb with MiXCR from the immunoSEQ multiplex PCR reads. The table includes under 150,000 distinct CDR3 sequences, around 85% detected once.

The V call is TRBV6-5, the J call TRBJ2-7; D unresolved. The sequenced sample was CD8+ T cells from PBMCs. This TCR derives from a human donor with multiple sclerosis. CDR3 nucleotides: TGTGCCAGCCGGATTGGTCAGAGACAATACGAGCAGTACTTC. Its translation: CASRIGQRQYEQYF.